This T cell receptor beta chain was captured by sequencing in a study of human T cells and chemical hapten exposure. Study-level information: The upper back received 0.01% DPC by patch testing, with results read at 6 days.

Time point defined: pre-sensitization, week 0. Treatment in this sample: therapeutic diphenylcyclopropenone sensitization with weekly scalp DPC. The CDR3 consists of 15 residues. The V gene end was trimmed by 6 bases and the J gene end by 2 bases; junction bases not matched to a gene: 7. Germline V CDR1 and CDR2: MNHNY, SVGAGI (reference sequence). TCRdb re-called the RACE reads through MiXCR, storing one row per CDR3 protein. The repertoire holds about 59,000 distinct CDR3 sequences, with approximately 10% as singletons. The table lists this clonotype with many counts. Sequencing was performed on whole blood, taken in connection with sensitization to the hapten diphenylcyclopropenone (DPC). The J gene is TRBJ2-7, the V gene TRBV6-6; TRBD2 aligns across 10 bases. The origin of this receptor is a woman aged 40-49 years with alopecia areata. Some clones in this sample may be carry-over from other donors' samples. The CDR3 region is CASSPKAGGPYEQYF. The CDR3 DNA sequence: TGTGCCAGCAGCCCGAAAGCGGGAGGGCCCTACGAGCAGTACTTC.